Below are 12 T cell receptor beta chains sequenced from a single sample in a study of early T cells in non-severe SARS-CoV-2 infection. TCRdb re-called the 5' RACE reads through MiXCR, storing one row per CDR3 protein. The sample records about 94,000 distinct CDR3 sequences, about 13% being singletons. The source material was whole blood. The receptors derive from an adult who was a healthcare worker with PCR-confirmed SARS-CoV-2 infection or an uninfected control (not recorded which).

This clonotype showed up just a few times. V is TRBV11-2 and J is TRBJ2-7, with 7 bases that match TRBD1. Trimming removed 5 bases from V and 4 bases from J; junction bases left unmatched: 8. Germline CDR1 is SGHAT and CDR2 is FQNNGV. The length of the CDR3 is 14 residues. The CDR3 sequence is CASSARQGDYEQYF. The CDR3, as DNA: TGTGCCAGCAGCGCCCGACAGGGAGATTACGAGCAGTACTTC.

This clonotype has at least ten counts. V usage is TRBV5-1 and J usage is TRBJ2-3; TRBD2 agrees at 12 bases. The junction had 10 bases not matched to a gene; V was cut back by 5 bases and J by 6 bases. This CDR3 comprises 16 residues. Per germline, CDR1 SGHRS and CDR2 YFSETQ. The CDR3 loop is CASRTQLAGGMDTQYF. In nucleotides, the CDR3 is TGCGCCAGCAGGACTCAACTAGCGGGGGGCATGGATACGCAGTATTTT.

The sample holds many counts of this clonotype. V is TRBV7-8 and J is TRBJ2-3, with D perhaps matching TRBD1 (5 bases). This CDR3 comprises 15 residues. Germline CDR1 and CDR2: SGHVS and FQNEAQ. Trimming stripped 5 bases from V and 2 bases from J, with 14 bases between. The CDR3 nucleotides are TGTGCCAGCAGCCGTAACTTAGGGGCCACAGATACGCAGTATTTT. It specifies CASSRNLGATDTQYF.

In its sample, this clonotype was seen many times. V gene TRBV28 combines with J gene TRBJ2-1; 7 positions agree with TRBD1. Germline trimming cut 1 base from V and 2 bases from J; bases unmatched to any gene: 5. The CDR3 loop spans 16 amino acids. The germline V gene encodes CDR1 MDHEN and CDR2 SYDVKM. In nucleotides, the CDR3 is TGTGCCAGCAGTTTATATAGGGGGCCCCCCTACAATGAGCAGTTCTTC. It encodes CASSLYRGPPYNEQFF. Complete variable domain (other parts from reference TRBV28 and TRBJ2-1): DVKVTQSSRYLVKRTGEKVFLECVQDMDHENMFWYRQDPGLGLRLIYFSYDVKMKEKGDIPEGYSVSREKKERFSLILESASTNQTSMYLCASSLYRGPPYNEQFFGPGTRLTVL.

The chain is built from TRBV9 and TRBJ2-1, with 11 positions matching TRBD2. The CDR3 runs to 13 residues. Losses at the gene ends were 3 bases for V and 9 bases for J; bases not matched to a gene: 2. Germline assignment: CDR1 SGDLS and CDR2 YYNGEE. CDR3 sequence reads: CASSGSGGGEQFF. CDR3 coding DNA: TGTGCCAGCAGCGGTAGCGGGGGGGGTGAGCAGTTCTTC.

Ten or more counts support this clonotype. This chain links TRBV11-1 with TRBJ1-1; 8 bases fit TRBD1. The CDR3 sequence is 16 residues long. V lost 3 bases and J lost 6; bases outside the gene matches: 12. In germline, CDR1 is SGHAT, CDR2 FQDESV (reference sequence). CDR3 bases: TGTGCCAGCAGCTTCCGAAAACCCGCAGGGGGCCCTGAAGCTTTCTTT. It is translated as CASSFRKPAGGPEAFF.

J is TRBJ2-2 and V is TRBV7-2; D might be TRBD1 or TRBD2, each matching 6 bases. The germline V gene encodes CDR1 SGHTA and CDR2 FQGNSA. The CDR3 has 15 amino acids. V gave up 5 bases and J gave up 4 bases, with 14 bases separating them. In nucleotides, the CDR3 is TGTGCCAGCAGCAGGGGGAGGCAGGCCACCGGGGAGCTGTTTTTT. Protein: CASSRGRQATGELFF.

This clonotype occurred many times. V usage is TRBV19 and J usage is TRBJ2-1, with TRBD2 as a possible D gene (6 bases). V lost 3 bases to trimming and J lost 5 bases, with 14 bases between them. Germline CDR1 LNHDA, CDR2 SQIVND (reference sequence). This CDR3 has 15 amino acids. CDR3 sequence: CASSIMWGEDNEQFF. For the CDR3, the DNA is TGTGCCAGTAGTATTATGTGGGGGGAGGACAATGAGCAGTTCTTC.

This clonotype was picked up many times. V is TRBV6-5 and J is TRBJ2-5; no clear D gene. The CDR3 runs 15 residues. V was shortened by 0 bases and J by 5 bases, with 13 bases between the two germline ends. CDR1 and CDR2 (germline): MNHEY, SVGAGI. The CDR3 DNA follows: TGTGCCAGCAGTTACTCGCCAGATCTCCTGGAGACCCAGTACTTC. This gives the protein CASSYSPDLLETQYF.

This clonotype appeared many times. The chain couples TRBV5-1 to TRBJ1-2, with 8 nucleotides matching TRBD1. The germline V gene has CDR1 SGHRS and CDR2 YFSETQ. The CDR3 has 14 residues. Trimming at V came to 4 bases and at J to 4 bases, leaving 6 bases not matched to a gene. DNA for the CDR3: TGCGCCAGCAGCGCGACAGGGGCGTCCTATGGCTACACCTTC. The encoded protein is CASSATGASYGYTF.

This clonotype has a handful of counts. V gene TRBV27 combines with J gene TRBJ2-5, with a possible D match to TRBD2 (5 bases). The CDR3 has 13 amino acids. V shed 4 bases and J shed 12 bases, with 18 bases lying between them. The V gene's germline CDR1 is MNHEY and CDR2 SMNVEV (reference sequence). DNA of the CDR3: TGTGCCAGCAGTTCAGCCGTCGTGAGGGAGAAGTACTTC. Protein: CASSSAVVREKYF.

This clonotype was seen a handful of times. J is TRBJ2-3 and V is TRBV6-6; D not resolved. V lost 7 bases and J 4 bases, leaving 6 bases between the germline ends. Germline CDR1 and CDR2: MNHNY and SVGAGI (reference sequence). The CDR3 is 11 amino acids. The CDR3 protein is CASKRADTQYF. In DNA, the CDR3 is TGTGCCAGCAAGAGAGCAGATACGCAGTATTTT.